The entry below describes one TCR beta chain. The data belong to a study of CD8 T cells in Susac syndrome. The V and J ends lost 3 bases and 1 base respectively, with 9 bases between them. The CDR3 is 13 residues long. Germline CDR1 GTSNPN, CDR2 SVGIG (reference sequence). Random hexamers were used to reverse transcribe roughly 0.45 to 1 ug of RNA. The authors amplified TCR beta CDR3 across 54 Vbeta and 13 Jbeta using immunoSEQ multiplex PCR. From the immunoSEQ multiplex PCR reads, TCRdb called clonotypes with MiXCR, one entry per CDR3 protein. The table shows 95,000 to 150,000 distinct CDR3 sequences, with approximately 96% occurring only once.

The material sequenced was CD4+ T cells from PBMCs. The V gene is TRBV30, the J gene TRBJ1-1; D is unclear. The clonotype comes from a human donor with Susac syndrome. This CDR3 reads CAWRTSRNTEAFF. In DNA form, the CDR3 reads TGTGCCTGGAGGACCTCACGGAACACTGAAGCTTTCTTT. The full variable domain, in which reference TRBV30 and TRBJ1-1 provide the parts outside the CDR3, is SQTIHQWPATLVQPVGSPLSLECTVEGTSNPNLYWYRQAAGRGLQLLFYSVGIGQISSEVPQNLSASRPQDRQFILSSKKLLLSDSGFYLCAWRTSRNTEAFFGQGTRLTVV.